The 21 T cell receptor beta chains listed next were all sequenced from one sample in a study of T-cell reconstitution after alpha-beta-depleted transplantation in children. It was with unique molecular identifiers that the TCRbeta library was prepared. TCRdb called the PCR reads again in MiXCR, with one record for every CDR3 protein. The sample yields about 610,000 distinct CDR3 sequences, 25% to 30% seen once. The specimen comprised PBMCs, sampled before TCRalphabeta/CD19-depleted stem cell transplant. These receptor sequences come from a boy under three years old with Wiskott-Aldrich syndrome, due to receive a stem cell transplant.

This clonotype was counted once. The chain has TRBV20-1 and TRBJ2-1; TRBD2 matches at 9 bases. Germline trimming cut 3 bases from V and 2 bases from J; bases unmatched to any gene: 8. Germline loops: CDR1 DFQATT, CDR2 SNEGSKA (reference sequence). This CDR3 region has 16 residues. The CDR3 DNA sequence: TGCAGTGCTAGGCGGACTAGCGCATCCCCCTACAATGAGCAGTTCTTC. Its translation: CSARRTSASPYNEQFF.

The rearrangement joins TRBV27 to TRBJ2-5; 11 positions match TRBD2. The germline CDR1 and CDR2 sequences are MNHEY and SMNVEV (reference sequence). Losses at the gene ends were 7 bases for V and 5 bases for J; bases not matched to a gene: 18. The CDR3 runs to 18 residues. CDR3 amino acids: CASNFRGLAGGLPETQYF. The CDR3 DNA follows: TGTGCCAGCAATTTCAGAGGGCTAGCGGGAGGTCTACCCGAGACCCAGTACTTC.

The rearrangement uses TRBV20-1 and TRBJ2-5, with a weak D call TRBD2 (6 bases). V was pared by 3 bases and J by 5 bases, with 13 bases between. The CDR3 covers 13 residues. Germline-derived CDR1 and CDR2 are DFQATT and SNEGSKA (reference sequence). CDR3 bases: TGCAGTGCTAGGACGGCGGGATTGGAGACCCAGTACTTC. Translated, it gives CSARTAGLETQYF.

The chain combines TRBV18 with TRBJ2-5; no firm D call. This CDR3 has 13 residues. Germline-derived CDR1 and CDR2 are KGHSH and LQKENI. V gave up 3 bases and J gave up 7 bases, with 12 bases separating them. The CDR3 sequence is CASSPSFGGTQYF. CDR3 DNA: TGTGCCAGCTCACCCTCGTTCGGCGGGACCCAGTACTTC.

This clonotype was picked up a small number of times. The V and J genes are TRBV4-2 and TRBJ1-6; D possibly corresponds to TRBD1 (6 bases). The germline CDR1 and CDR2 sequences are LGHNA and YNFKEQ. CDR3 length: 14 residues. The V gene lost 4 bases and the J gene lost 5 bases, with 9 bases spanning the gap. CDR3 region: CASSRRQDNSPLHF. Written as DNA, the CDR3 is TGTGCCAGCAGCCGGCGACAGGATAATTCACCCCTCCACTTT.

The gene calls are TRBV7-9 and TRBJ2-2; 8 positions match TRBD2. The CDR3 covers 16 residues. Germline V CDR1 and CDR2: SEHNR, FQNEAQ (reference sequence). V was clipped by 6 bases and J by 2 bases; unmatched bases: 8. The CDR3 region has the DNA TGTGCCAGCAGGAGGCCGGGACTAGATAACACCGGGGAGCTGTTTTTT. Protein product: CASRRPGLDNTGELFF.

The chain has TRBV20-1 and TRBJ2-5; 10 nucleotides line up with TRBD2. Trimming at V came to 5 bases and at J to 4 bases, leaving 7 bases not matched to a gene. The CDR3 has 14 amino acids. Germline lookup yields CDR1 DFQATT and CDR2 SNEGSKA (reference sequence). The CDR3 DNA sequence: TGCAGTGCTGAAGCGGGAGGGCCGGGAGAGACCCAGTACTTC. This translates into CSAEAGGPGETQYF.

The V gene is TRBV12-3 or TRBV12-4, the J gene TRBJ2-7; tentatively, D is TRBD2 (5 bases). The ends were cut back, 6 bases at V and 0 bases at J, with 18 bases in the middle. The CDR3 consists of 16 residues. Here the CDR3 reads CASSPQSAGLSYEQYF. The CDR3 coding sequence is TGTGCCAGCAGCCCCCAGTCGGCGGGCCTCTCCTACGAGCAGTACTTC.

This clonotype was picked up a small number of times. CDR3 coding DNA: TGCAGTGCCGAATTGACTTCCCGTTACACAGATACGCAGTATTTT. Protein sequence: CSAELTSRYTDTQYF. The rearrangement joins TRBV20-1 to TRBJ2-3; no firm D call. In germline, CDR1 is DFQATT, CDR2 SNEGSKA (reference sequence). Trimming stripped 6 bases from V and 2 bases from J, with 18 bases between. The CDR3 is 15 amino acids.

This rearrangement joins TRBV7-8 to TRBJ2-3; TRBD2 matches 9 bases. Trimming removed 1 base from V and 5 bases from J; junction bases left unmatched: 10. The germline gives CDR1 SGHVS, CDR2 FQNEAQ. The CDR3 is 17 amino acids. CDR3 nucleotides: TGTGCCAGCAGCTTAGTTAGGCGGGAGGGCCGACGAGATACGCAGTATTTT. It translates to CASSLVRREGRRDTQYF.

This clonotype was observed a few times. The chain recombines TRBV2 with TRBJ2-3, with 8 bases that match TRBD2. V gave up 4 bases and J gave up 0 bases; unmatched junction bases: 3. This CDR3 has 15 amino acids. Germline V gives CDR1 SNHLY, CDR2 FYNNEI. CDR3 coding DNA: TGTGCCAGCAGTGGGACTAGCAGTAGCACAGATACGCAGTATTTT. Amino acid sequence: CASSGTSSSTDTQYF. Using reference TRBV2 and TRBJ2-3 for the parts outside the CDR3, the full variable domain is EPEVTQTPSHQVTQMGQEVILRCVPISNHLYFYWYRQILGQKVEFLVSFYNNEISEKSEIFDDQFSVERPDGSNFTLKIRSTKLEDSAMYFCASSGTSSSTDTQYFGPGTRLTVL.

CDR3 amino acids: CASSLTPLNTEAFF. Here the CDR3 DNA reads TGTGCCAGCAGTTTAACACCCCTGAACACTGAAGCTTTCTTT. This chain connects TRBV28 to TRBJ1-1; D is ambiguous. Germline V gene lookup returns CDR1 MDHEN and CDR2 SYDVKM. The CDR3 loop spans 14 amino acids. V was shortened by 2 bases and J by 0 bases, with 7 bases between the two germline ends.

There are a few counts of this clonotype. The CDR3 reads CSARRGSEAGELFF. The CDR3 DNA is TGCAGTGCTAGACGTGGGAGCGAGGCCGGGGAGCTGTTTTTT. The rearrangement joins TRBV20-1 to TRBJ2-2; the D gene is possibly TRBD2 (5 bases). This CDR3 contains 14 residues. The V gene lost 2 bases and the J gene lost 6 bases, with 13 bases spanning the gap. The germline V gene encodes CDR1 DFQATT and CDR2 SNEGSKA (reference sequence).

In its sample, this clonotype was seen a few times. This rearrangement joins TRBV12-3 or TRBV12-4 to TRBJ1-2; no definite D call. This CDR3 has 15 residues. V was cut by 5 bases and J by 4 bases, with 17 bases left in between. The CDR3 DNA follows: TGTGCCAGCAGTCCCTTGACTAAAACTTCCTATGGCTACACCTTC. Its translation: CASSPLTKTSYGYTF.

The genes are TRBV30 and TRBJ2-7; TRBD1 aligns across 7 bases. This CDR3 has 14 amino acids. CDR1 and CDR2 from the germline V gene are GTSNPN and SVGIG (reference sequence). Trimming removed 3 bases from V and 4 bases from J; junction bases left unmatched: 9. The DNA of the CDR3 is TGTGCCTGGAGACTTCTCGGACAGGAGTACGAGCAGTACTTC. This encodes CAWRLLGQEYEQYF.

The chain uses TRBV24-1 and TRBJ1-3, with no clear D. CDR1 KGHDR and CDR2 SFDVKD come from the germline V gene. V lost 3 bases to trimming and J lost 3 bases, with 8 bases between them. The CDR3 contains 14 residues. The CDR3 DNA reads as TGTGCCACCAGTGATCCCCACCTTGGAAACACCATATATTTT. Translated: CATSDPHLGNTIYF.

V usage is TRBV5-1 and J usage is TRBJ2-3; 9 bases fit TRBD2. With 1 base clipped from V and 0 bases from J, the junction kept 9 bases outside the gene matches. The CDR3 totals 18 residues. CDR1 and CDR2 from the germline V gene are SGHRS and YFSETQ. CDR3 sequence reads: CASSLSPGLARSTDTQYF. DNA of the CDR3: TGCGCCAGCAGCTTGTCGCCAGGACTAGCGAGAAGCACAGATACGCAGTATTTT.

The chain has TRBV5-6 and TRBJ2-3, with 9 bases lining up with TRBD2. J lost 1 base, V lost 4 bases, and 13 bases had no gene match. The CDR3 is 18 amino acids. In germline, CDR1 is SGHDT, CDR2 YYEEEE. CDR3 residues: CASSLQPSGDVRTDTQYF. CDR3 in DNA: TGTGCCAGCAGCCTGCAGCCTAGCGGGGATGTTCGCACAGATACGCAGTATTTT.

This rearrangement joins TRBV20-1 to TRBJ2-1; 11 bases are a match to TRBD2. The V and J ends lost 0 bases and 5 bases, in that order; junction bases with no gene match: 6. This CDR3 has 16 residues. Per germline, CDR1 DFQATT and CDR2 SNEGSKA (reference sequence). The chain's CDR3 is CSAREIASGRNNEQFF. The CDR3 nucleotides read TGCAGTGCTAGAGAAATTGCTAGCGGGAGGAACAATGAGCAGTTCTTC.

This clonotype was detected only a few times. This chain connects TRBV9 to TRBJ2-7, with TRBD2 matching 13 bases. Germline lookup yields CDR1 SGDLS and CDR2 YYNGEE. Losses at the gene ends were 4 bases for V and 5 bases for J; bases not matched to a gene: 9. The CDR3 is 16 residues long. The CDR3 loop is CASSPRLAGGIDEQYF. The CDR3, as DNA: TGTGCCAGCAGCCCGCGACTAGCGGGAGGAATCGACGAGCAGTACTTC.

The chain joins TRBV15 to TRBJ2-6; D gene uncertain. The CDR3 spans 15 residues. The ends were cut back, 6 bases at V and 4 bases at J, with 13 bases in the middle. CDR1 is LNHNV and CDR2 is YYDKDF in the germline V gene (reference sequence). The CDR3 protein is CATSGKSRGANVLTF. The CDR3 coding sequence is TGTGCCACCAGTGGTAAATCGAGGGGGGCCAACGTCCTGACTTTC.